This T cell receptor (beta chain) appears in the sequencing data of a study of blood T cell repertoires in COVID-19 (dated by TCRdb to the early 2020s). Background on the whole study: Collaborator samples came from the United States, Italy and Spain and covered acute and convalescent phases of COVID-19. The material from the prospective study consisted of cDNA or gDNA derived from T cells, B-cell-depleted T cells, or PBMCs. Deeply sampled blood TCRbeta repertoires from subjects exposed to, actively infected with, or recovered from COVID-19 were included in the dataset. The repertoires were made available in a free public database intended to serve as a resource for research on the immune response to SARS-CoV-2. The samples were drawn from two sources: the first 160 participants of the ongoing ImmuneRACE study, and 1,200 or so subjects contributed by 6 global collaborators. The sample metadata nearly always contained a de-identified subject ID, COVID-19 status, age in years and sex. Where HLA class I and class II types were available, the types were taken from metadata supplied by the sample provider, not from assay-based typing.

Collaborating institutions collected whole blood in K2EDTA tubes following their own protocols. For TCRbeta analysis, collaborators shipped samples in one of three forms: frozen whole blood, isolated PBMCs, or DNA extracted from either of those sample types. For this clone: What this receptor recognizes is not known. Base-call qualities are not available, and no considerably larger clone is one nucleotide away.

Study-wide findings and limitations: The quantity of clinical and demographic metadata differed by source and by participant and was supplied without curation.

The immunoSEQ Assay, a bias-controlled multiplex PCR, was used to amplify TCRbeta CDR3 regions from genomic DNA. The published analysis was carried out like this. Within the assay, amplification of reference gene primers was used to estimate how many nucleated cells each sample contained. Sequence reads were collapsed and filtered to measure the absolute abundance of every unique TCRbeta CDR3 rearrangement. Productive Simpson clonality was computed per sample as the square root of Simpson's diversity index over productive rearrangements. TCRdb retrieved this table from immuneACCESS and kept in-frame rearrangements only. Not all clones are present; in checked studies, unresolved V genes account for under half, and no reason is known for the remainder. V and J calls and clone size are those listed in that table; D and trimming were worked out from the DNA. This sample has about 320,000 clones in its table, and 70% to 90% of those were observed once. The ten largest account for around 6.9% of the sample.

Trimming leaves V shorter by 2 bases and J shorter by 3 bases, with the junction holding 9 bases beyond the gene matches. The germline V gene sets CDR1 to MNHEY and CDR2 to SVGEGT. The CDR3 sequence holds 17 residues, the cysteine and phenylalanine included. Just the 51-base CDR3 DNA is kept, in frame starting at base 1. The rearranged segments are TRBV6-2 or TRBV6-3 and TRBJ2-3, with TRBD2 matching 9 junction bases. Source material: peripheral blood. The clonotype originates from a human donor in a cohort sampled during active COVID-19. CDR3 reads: CASSYVPGLALTDTQYF. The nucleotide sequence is TGTGCCAGCAGTTACGTTCCGGGACTAGCCCTAACAGATACGCAGTATTTT.